The clone carrying this TCR beta chain was seen ten or more times. This record comes from a study of T cell repertoires in cytomegalovirus infection. V was pared by 1 base and J by 3 bases, with 12 bases between. The CDR3 has 15 residues. Germline V gene sequence: CDR1 MNHEY, CDR2 SVGEGT. TCRdb processed the reads anew with MiXCR; each CDR3 protein has one entry. The sample has nearly 650,000 distinct CDR3 sequences; 20% to 25% are singletons. The sequence was obtained from a human donor in good health (CMV status not recorded). Some clones in this sample may be carry-over from other donors' samples. The J gene is TRBJ1-1, the V gene TRBV6-2 or TRBV6-3; no reliable D call. Sequenced material: CD8+ T cells from PBMCs. CDR3 amino acids: CASSYYKGIHTEAFF. Written as DNA, the CDR3 is TGTGCCAGCAGTTACTATAAGGGAATTCACACTGAAGCTTTCTTT.